The clone carrying this T cell receptor beta chain showed up many times. RNA transcripts served as the template for amplifying TCR beta CDR3 regions. The TCR CDR3 first-round RT-PCR relied on the HTBI primer set. TCRdb reprocessed the multiplex PCR reads with MiXCR, giving one entry per CDR3 protein. The sample contains around 350,000 distinct CDR3 sequences, about 15% of which appear only once. Germline V gene lookup returns CDR1 SNHLY and CDR2 FYNNEI. Deletions cut 11 bases from V and 0 bases from J, with 10 bases between. This CDR3 region has 12 residues. The data were taken from a study of T cells in Graves' hyperthyroidism and ophthalmopathy.

The V gene is TRBV2, the J gene TRBJ1-1, with unresolved D. Input material: blood. This sequence originates from a woman aged 25-40 years with Graves' ophthalmopathy. The CDR3 here is CADVEVNTEAFF. As DNA, the CDR3 is TGTGCCGACGTAGAGGTGAACACTGAAGCTTTCTTT.